Listed below are T cell receptor beta chains from one sample, sequenced in a study of cytomegalovirus exposure and HLA in healthy donors. The table came from immunoSEQ multiplex PCR; TCRdb's copy has only in-frame clones and leaves some out. The data contain about 250,000 clones, 80% of them singletons. Sequencing was carried out using PBMCs. These receptors all stem from a girl aged 2 to 9 in good health and CMV-seronegative. CDR3s include the opening cysteine and the closing phenylalanine or tryptophan. A D gene is named only where the DNA matches it firmly. Clone size is stated in some rows and not others, as once, few, many or a class when expanded.

clone_size | j_call | v_call | d_call | cdr3_nt | cdr3_aa
few | TRBJ2-1 | TRBV9 | - | TGTGCCAGCAGCGCTCGAGACAATGAGCAGTTCTTC | CASSARDNEQFF
- | TRBJ2-7 | TRBV30 | - | TGTGCCTGGGGTGGGGGTGGCGGGGAGCAGTACTTC | CAWGGGGGEQYF
- | TRBJ1-3 | TRBV28 | TRBD1 | TGTGCCAGCAGTACAGGGGGTGGAAACACCATATATTTT | CASSTGGGNTIYF
- | TRBJ1-2 | TRBV6-6 | - | TGTGCCAGCATTCCCCGGGGGGGTTCTGGCTACACCTTC | CASIPRGGSGYTF
- | TRBJ2-1 | TRBV30 | - | TGTGCCTGGAGTGCAAGAACCGGGTCCCCGACCGGCGAGCAGTTCTTC | CAWSARTGSPTGEQFF
once | TRBJ1-2 | TRBV30 | - | TGTGCCTGGAGTTTCAGACAGGCCTGGGGCTATGGCTACACCTTC | CAWSFRQAWGYGYTF
- | TRBJ2-7 | TRBV7-2 | - | TGTGCCAGCAGCTTGTGGACAAGCGACGAGCAGTACTTC | CASSLWTSDEQYF
few | TRBJ2-3 | TRBV7-6 | - | TGTGCCAGCAGCTTAGTGGCGGGTACTAGCACAGATACGCAGTATTTT | CASSLVAGTSTDTQYF
- | TRBJ1-4 | TRBV7-2 | - | TGTGCCAGCAGCCCCGGTAATGAAAAACTGTTTTTT | CASSPGNEKLFF
- | TRBJ2-7 | TRBV4-1 | TRBD1 | TGCGCCAGCAGCCCCGGGACAGGGGCCGGCGAGCAGTACTTC | CASSPGTGAGEQYF
- | TRBJ2-5 | TRBV4-2 | - | TGTGCCAGCAGCCAAGATGTGGGGCAGCCTCGGGAGACCCAGTACTTC | CASSQDVGQPRETQYF
- | TRBJ2-7 | TRBV27 | - | TGTGCCAGCAGTTTAGCTCCCAGGGGCGAGCAGTACTTC | CASSLAPRGEQYF
few | TRBJ2-2 | TRBV7-3 | TRBD2 | TGTGCCAGCAGCTACGGGACTAGCGGCACCGGGGAGCTGTTTTTT | CASSYGTSGTGELFF
- | TRBJ2-3 | TRBV5-1 | - | TGCGCCAGCAGCTTGGGGGCTCAGGGGTGGGCAGATACGCAGTATTTT | CASSLGAQGWADTQYF
- | TRBJ2-7 | TRBV29-1 | - | TGCAGCGTTGGTCAAGGGGTCACCTCCTACGAGCAGTACTTC | CSVGQGVTSYEQYF
- | TRBJ2-2 | TRBV5-1 | TRBD1 | TGCGCCAGCAGCAGACCGGGACAGAGGAACACCGGGGAGCTGTTTTTT | CASSRPGQRNTGELFF
few | TRBJ2-7 | TRBV5-4 | TRBD1 | TGTGCCAGCAGCCCACGGGACAGGCCCGATGAGCAGTACTTC | CASSPRDRPDEQYF
- | TRBJ2-3 | TRBV9 | - | TGTGCCAGCAGCGATGGGACTACAGATACGCAGTATTTT | CASSDGTTDTQYF
- | TRBJ1-1 | TRBV28 | - | TGTGCCAGCATCTCTAGTTTCGGCCAAGACACTGAAGCTTTCTTT | CASISSFGQDTEAFF
- | TRBJ1-2 | TRBV6-5 | TRBD1 | TGTGCCAGCAGTTACTCGGCGACAGGGAAGAACACCTTC | CASSYSATGKNTF
- | TRBJ2-3 | TRBV5-1 | - | TGCGCCAGCAGCTTGGCCCCCGGCACAGATACGCAGTATTTT | CASSLAPGTDTQYF
- | TRBJ1-1 | TRBV6-6 | TRBD1 | TGTGCCAGCAGTTACAGACAGGGGGCACAGGGAGCTTTCTTT | CASSYRQGAQGAFF
- | TRBJ2-5 | TRBV5-1 | TRBD2 | TGCGCCAGCAGCTTTATGGGGACGGGGGGGTCAGAGACCCAGTACTTC | CASSFMGTGGSETQYF
- | TRBJ1-4 | TRBV5-5 | - | TGTGCCAGCAGCTTAACAGGCGAAAAACTGTTTTTT | CASSLTGEKLFF
- | TRBJ1-1 | TRBV20-1 | TRBD1 | TGCAGTGCTCCTGAGACAGGGGAAGCTTTCTTT | CSAPETGEAFF
- | TRBJ2-3 | TRBV29-1 | TRBD2 | TGCAGCGCCCCCTTAGCGGGGGGGCAAGATACGCAGTATTTT | CSAPLAGGQDTQYF
- | TRBJ2-3 | TRBV2 | TRBD2 | TGTGCCAGCATTTTCGGGGGGCAAGCGGGAGGATGGACAGATACGCAGTATTTT | CASIFGGQAGGWTDTQYF
few | TRBJ2-1 | TRBV28 | TRBD1 | TGTGCCAGCAGTTTTGGGACAGATTACAATGAGCAGTTCTTC | CASSFGTDYNEQFF
- | TRBJ2-3 | TRBV19 | TRBD2 | TGTGCCAGTAGCTCCCGGAGCGGGGGCAGCACAGATACGCAGTATTTT | CASSSRSGGSTDTQYF
- | TRBJ1-6 | TRBV18 | TRBD1 | TGTGCCAGCTCACCACCTTCAGGGGGCGGCGGTTCACCCCTCCACTTT | CASSPPSGGGGSPLHF
- | TRBJ2-3 | TRBV9 | TRBD2 | TGTGCCAGCAGCGGAGCGGGGATACTCACAGATACGCAGTATTTT | CASSGAGILTDTQYF
- | TRBJ2-3 | TRBV5-5 | - | TGTGCCAGCAGCTTAGAGTGGACTCTAGATACGCAGTATTTT | CASSLEWTLDTQYF
- | TRBJ1-1 | TRBV5-5 | - | TGTGCCAGCGCTCGACAGTCCCTGAACACTGAAGCTTTCTTT | CASARQSLNTEAFF
- | TRBJ1-1 | TRBV6-1 | - | TGTGCCAGCAGTGGCCGGGGGGACACTGAAGCTTTCTTT | CASSGRGDTEAFF
- | TRBJ2-1 | TRBV5-1 | - | TGCGCCAGCCAGACCGGGAATGAGCAGTTCTTC | CASQTGNEQFF
- | TRBJ2-1 | TRBV28 | TRBD1 | TGTGCCAGCAATAACCCGGGACAGGGTCGAGAGGGGCCCCTTAATGGTGGCTACAATGAGCAGTTCTTC | CASNNPGQGREGPLNGGYNEQFF
- | TRBJ2-1 | TRBV6-5 | TRBD2 | TGTGCCAGCAGGCTCAGCGGGGGGGCACGGCAGTTCTTC | CASRLSGGARQFF
- | TRBJ2-3 | TRBV4-1 | - | TGCGCCAGCAGCCAACGCGGATTCGATAACACAGATACGCAGTATTTT | CASSQRGFDNTDTQYF
- | TRBJ1-6 | TRBV5-1 | - | TGCGCCAGCAGCTTGTCAGGGGCCGGGCGTTCACCCCTCCACTTT | CASSLSGAGRSPLHF
- | TRBJ2-1 | TRBV27 | TRBD2 | TGTGCCAGCAGTCCCTGGACTAGCGGGAGGGCCTACAATGAGCAGTTCTTC | CASSPWTSGRAYNEQFF
once | TRBJ1-1 | TRBV18 | - | TGTGCCAGCTCACCACCAGCCTTGAACACTGAAGCTTTCTTT | CASSPPALNTEAFF
- | TRBJ2-1 | TRBV10-1 | TRBD2 | TGCGCCAGCAGTAAACATGGTAGCGGGAGCTCCTACAATGAGCAGTTCTTC | CASSKHGSGSSYNEQFF
few | TRBJ1-5 | TRBV7-2 | TRBD1 | TGTGCCAGCAGGCCTCCAGGGGGCGCTTCTCAGCCCCAGCATTTT | CASRPPGGASQPQHF
once | TRBJ1-5 | TRBV28 | TRBD1 | TGTGCCAGCAGGACACAGGGGGTTAATCAGCCCCAGCATTTT | CASRTQGVNQPQHF
- | TRBJ2-7 | TRBV7-7 | - | TGTGCCAGCAGCCTAGACCAGGACTACGAGCAGTACTTC | CASSLDQDYEQYF